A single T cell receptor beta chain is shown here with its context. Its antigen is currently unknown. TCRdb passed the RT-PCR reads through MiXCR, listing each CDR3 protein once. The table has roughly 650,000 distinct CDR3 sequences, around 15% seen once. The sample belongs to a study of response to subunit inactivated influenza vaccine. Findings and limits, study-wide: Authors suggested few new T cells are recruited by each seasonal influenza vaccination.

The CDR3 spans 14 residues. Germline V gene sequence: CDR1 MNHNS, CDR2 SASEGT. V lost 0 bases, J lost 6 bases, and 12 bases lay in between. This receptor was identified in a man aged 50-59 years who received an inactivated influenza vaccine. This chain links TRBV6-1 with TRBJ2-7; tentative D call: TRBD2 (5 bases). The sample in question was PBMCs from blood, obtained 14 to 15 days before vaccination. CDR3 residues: CASSEASGGFEQYF. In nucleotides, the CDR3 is TGTGCCAGCAGTGAAGCCTCGGGCGGGTTCGAGCAGTACTTC.